The subject of this entry is one T cell receptor beta chain. Antigen specificity is unknown. From the 5' RACE reads, TCRdb called clonotypes with MiXCR, one entry per CDR3 protein. This repertoire shows 500,000 to 550,000 distinct CDR3 sequences, around 20% found once; its top ten account for about 0.91%. Germline values: CDR1 GTSNPN, CDR2 SVGIG (reference sequence). The CDR3 contains 12 residues. Trimming left V 2 bases short and J 8 bases short, with 10 bases between. These data come from a study of identical twins. General observations from the study: Models underestimated out-of-frame TCR alpha sharing in monozygotic twins.

This sample also belongs to another study, concerning T cells expressing NK-cell markers. That source reports: The CD3+CD56-NKG2C+ fraction of four donors was likewise dominated by these clonotypes.

This TCR came from a woman aged 18-29 years in good health. The chain links TRBV30 to TRBJ2-1, with D perhaps being TRBD1 or TRBD2 (6 bases each). Material for sequencing was CD4+ T cells sorted from blood. The CDR3 nucleotides are TGTGCCTGGAGTACAGGGAGGCATGAGCAGTTCTTC. This translates into CAWSTGRHEQFF.